This is a list of T cell receptor beta chains from one sample in a study of cytomegalovirus exposure and HLA in healthy donors. Sequenced by immunoSEQ multiplex PCR; TCRdb stores in-frame clones only, minus some. The data contain some 140,000 clones, around 80% of them singletons. Input material: PBMCs. All receptors come from a woman aged 40 to 49 in good health and CMV-seropositive. Each CDR3 is given with its conserved first and last residue. D genes are given only for firm matches. Clone size appears in some rows only: once, few, many, or a class for an expanded clone.

v_call	j_call	cdr3_length	d_call	clone_size	cdr3_aa	cdr3_nt
TRBV27	TRBJ2-7	14	TRBD1	.	CASSLLDRGYEQYF	TGTGCCAGCAGTTTACTCGACAGGGGCTACGAGCAGTACTTC
TRBV15	TRBJ2-3	17	TRBD1	.	CATSRDGTASSTDTQYF	TGTGCCACCAGCAGAGATGGGACAGCTTCTAGCACAGATACGCAGTATTTT
TRBV12-5	TRBJ2-1	18	.	few	CASGPLAGAGISYNEQFF	TGTGCTAGTGGTCCCCTCGCGGGCGCGGGAATAAGTTACAATGAGCAGTTCTTC
TRBV5-6	TRBJ1-2	16	.	.	CASRLLGRAGGDGYTF	TGTGCCAGCAGACTCTTGGGCCGGGCGGGGGGCGATGGCTACACCTTC
TRBV6-5	TRBJ1-3	16	.	.	CASSYRPQLSGNTIYF	TGTGCCAGCAGTTACCGTCCACAGCTCTCTGGAAACACCATATATTTT
TRBV19	TRBJ2-2	15	TRBD2	few	CASSISGPRAGELFF	TGTGCCAGTAGTATTAGCGGGCCTAGGGCCGGGGAGCTGTTTTTT
TRBV6-1	TRBJ2-7	12	TRBD1	.	CATWTGGYEQYF	TGTGCCACTTGGACAGGGGGTTACGAGCAGTACTTC
TRBV14	TRBJ2-1	15	TRBD2	.	CASSQVAGAAYEQFF	TGTGCCAGCAGCCAAGTTGCGGGAGCCGCCTATGAGCAGTTCTTC
TRBV7-9	TRBJ2-5	15	TRBD1	few	CASSLGGGLRETQYF	TGTGCCAGCAGCTTAGGAGGGGGCCTTAGAGAGACCCAGTACTTC
TRBV11-3	TRBJ2-3	19	TRBD2	.	CASSLDALGSGRRTDTQYF	TGTGCCAGCAGCTTAGATGCCCTGGGGAGCGGGAGACGCACAGATACGCAGTATTTT
TRBV7-9	TRBJ2-2	15	TRBD2	.	CASSLYAGEAGELFF	TGTGCCAGCAGCTTATACGCGGGAGAAGCCGGGGAGCTGTTTTTT
TRBV29-1	TRBJ1-1	14	.	.	CSVVGGLGSTEAFF	TGCAGCGTTGTCGGTGGGTTGGGGAGCACTGAAGCTTTCTTT
TRBV4-2	TRBJ2-7	18	TRBD1	.	CASSQVGAGTGGSYEQYF	TGTGCCAGCAGCCAAGTAGGGGCCGGGACAGGGGGCTCCTACGAGCAGTACTTC
TRBV19	TRBJ1-5	16	.	.	CASSAGTLSTYQPQHF	TGTGCCAGTAGTGCCGGGACACTCTCCACTTATCAGCCCCAGCATTTT
TRBV5-4	TRBJ2-2	15	TRBD2	.	CASSWTSGRGGELFF	TGTGCCAGCAGCTGGACTAGCGGTCGAGGCGGGGAGCTGTTTTTT
TRBV29-1	TRBJ1-1	12	.	.	CSAGQPNTEAFF	TGCAGCGCCGGACAGCCGAACACTGAAGCTTTCTTT
TRBV5-4	TRBJ2-7	17	TRBD2	.	CASSLISLAGVVNEQYF	TGTGCCAGCAGCTTGATTTCCCTAGCGGGAGTTGTAAACGAGCAGTACTTC
TRBV19	TRBJ2-3	16	TRBD2	.	CASSKLAGVGTDTQYF	TGTGCCAGTAGTAAACTAGCGGGAGTTGGCACAGATACGCAGTATTTT
TRBV27	TRBJ1-3	14	.	.	CASRLTGAGNTIYF	TGTGCCAGCAGGTTAACGGGAGCTGGAAACACCATATATTTT
TRBV10-3	TRBJ2-7	12	.	.	CAIQEGADEQYF	TGTGCCATACAGGAAGGCGCCGACGAGCAGTACTTC
TRBV11-2	TRBJ2-3	14	.	.	CASSRQGRPDTQYF	TGTGCCAGCAGCCGACAAGGGAGGCCAGATACGCAGTATTTT
TRBV15	TRBJ1-1	14	.	once	CATMTGQTNTEAFF	TGTGCCACTATGACGGGACAAACGAACACTGAAGCTTTCTTT
TRBV30	TRBJ1-1	13	.	.	CAWTIRGGTEAFF	TGTGCCTGGACCATAAGGGGGGGAACTGAAGCTTTCTTT
TRBV10-2	TRBJ1-5	15	.	.	CASSAGTKGNQPQHF	TGCGCCAGCAGCGCCGGGACAAAGGGTAATCAGCCCCAGCATTTT
TRBV6-1	TRBJ2-1	15	TRBD2	.	CASCAGTSGYNEQFF	TGTGCCAGCTGTGCCGGGACTAGCGGCTACAATGAGCAGTTCTTC
TRBV5-1	TRBJ2-5	14	TRBD2	.	CASSSLAGGGTQYF	TGCGCCAGCAGCTCGCTGGCGGGAGGGGGGACCCAGTACTTC
TRBV6-1	TRBJ2-3	14	TRBD2	.	CASSPAGGRDTQYF	TGTGCCAGCAGTCCGGCGGGGGGTAGGGATACGCAGTATTTT
TRBV19	TRBJ1-1	14	.	.	CASTLGGGNTEAFF	TGTGCCAGTACCTTGGGGGGAGGGAACACTGAAGCTTTCTTT
TRBV7-8	TRBJ2-1	17	.	.	CASSPLDSGYSYNEQFF	TGTGCCAGCAGCCCTTTGGATAGCGGTTACTCCTACAATGAGCAGTTCTTC
TRBV2	TRBJ2-7	14	.	.	CASKEQGPAYEQYF	TGTGCCAGCAAGGAGCAGGGCCCCGCCTACGAGCAGTACTTC
TRBV5-1	TRBJ2-1	16	TRBD2	once	CASSLASSGSLDEQFF	TGCGCCAGCAGCTTGGCCTCTAGCGGGAGTCTAGATGAGCAGTTCTTC
TRBV5-1	TRBJ2-1	16	.	.	CASSLGPGSSYNEQFF	TGCGCCAGCAGCTTGGGTCCGGGGAGCTCCTACAATGAGCAGTTCTTC
TRBV7-3	TRBJ2-7	15	.	.	CASSLMAGPDYEQYF	TGTGCCAGCAGCTTAATGGCAGGGCCTGACTACGAGCAGTACTTC
TRBV5-4	TRBJ1-1	17	TRBD1	.	CASSLGDSGQMNTEAFF	TGTGCCAGCAGCTTGGGAGATTCGGGACAGATGAACACTGAAGCTTTCTTT
TRBV19	TRBJ2-1	14	TRBD2	.	CASRDSGYYNEQFF	TGTGCCAGTAGAGATAGCGGGTATTACAATGAGCAGTTCTTC
TRBV27	TRBJ2-5	15	TRBD1	.	CASSKARQGWETQYF	TGTGCCAGCAGTAAGGCCAGACAGGGATGGGAGACCCAGTACTTC
TRBV5-1	TRBJ2-4	19	TRBD2	.	CASSLLGTSGTGAKNIQYF	TGCGCCAGCAGCCTCCTCGGGACTAGCGGGACCGGGGCCAAAAACATTCAGTACTTC
TRBV30	TRBJ1-5	15	TRBD1	.	CAWSVRDREFGPQHF	TGTGCCTGGAGTGTCCGAGACAGGGAGTTTGGGCCCCAGCATTTT
TRBV7-9	TRBJ1-1	17	.	.	CASSLFGGESGGPEAFF	TGTGCCAGCAGCTTATTTGGAGGGGAGTCGGGGGGCCCTGAAGCTTTCTTT
TRBV5-1	TRBJ2-7	14	.	once	CASSRLPRSYEQYF	TGCGCCAGCAGCCGACTACCCCGCTCCTACGAGCAGTACTTC
TRBV19	TRBJ2-7	15	TRBD2	once	CASSKALAVSYEQYF	TGTGCCAGTAGTAAGGCCCTAGCGGTGTCCTACGAGCAGTACTTC
TRBV7-2	TRBJ2-1	17	TRBD2	.	CASSLLTAGGLNNEQFF	TGTGCCAGCAGCTTACTTACAGCGGGAGGACTTAACAATGAGCAGTTCTTC
TRBV7-3	TRBJ2-7	14	TRBD1	once	CASSRDRGAYEQYF	TGTGCCAGCAGCCGGGACAGGGGGGCCTACGAGCAGTACTTC
TRBV2	TRBJ1-4	13	.	few	CATQGARTGVLFF	TGTGCCACTCAGGGAGCACGTACGGGGGTACTGTTTTTT
TRBV7-7	TRBJ2-1	14	TRBD2	.	CASSSLAGDNEQFF	TGTGCTAGCAGCTCACTAGCGGGAGACAATGAGCAGTTCTTC
TRBV29-1	TRBJ1-2	15	TRBD1	.	CSVVGGGQGSYGYTF	TGCAGCGTTGTTGGGGGGGGACAGGGTAGTTATGGCTACACCTTC
TRBV11-2	TRBJ2-1	14	TRBD1	.	CASSSNTGVGEQFF	TGTGCCAGCAGCTCAAATACAGGGGTCGGTGAGCAGTTCTTC
TRBV4-2	TRBJ2-1	15	TRBD2	.	CASSYRTSGSDEQFF	TGTGCCAGCAGCTACCGGACTAGCGGGAGCGATGAGCAGTTCTTC
TRBV15	TRBJ2-7	13	TRBD1	.	CATSRGTGVEQYF	TGTGCCACCAGCAGAGGGACAGGGGTCGAGCAGTACTTC
TRBV9	TRBJ2-7	13	.	few	CASSVDSSYEQYF	TGTGCCAGCAGCGTGGACAGCTCCTACGAGCAGTACTTC
TRBV7-7	TRBJ2-7	16	TRBD2	.	CASSTGLAGVSYEQYF	TGTGCTAGCAGCACCGGACTAGCTGGTGTCTCCTACGAGCAGTACTTC
TRBV15	TRBJ2-5	14	TRBD2	once	CATSRSGTKETQYF	TGTGCCACCAGCAGATCCGGGACTAAAGAGACCCAGTACTTC
TRBV29-1	TRBJ2-7	12	.	once	CSVELYSYEQYF	TGCAGCGTTGAACTCTACTCCTACGAGCAGTACTTC